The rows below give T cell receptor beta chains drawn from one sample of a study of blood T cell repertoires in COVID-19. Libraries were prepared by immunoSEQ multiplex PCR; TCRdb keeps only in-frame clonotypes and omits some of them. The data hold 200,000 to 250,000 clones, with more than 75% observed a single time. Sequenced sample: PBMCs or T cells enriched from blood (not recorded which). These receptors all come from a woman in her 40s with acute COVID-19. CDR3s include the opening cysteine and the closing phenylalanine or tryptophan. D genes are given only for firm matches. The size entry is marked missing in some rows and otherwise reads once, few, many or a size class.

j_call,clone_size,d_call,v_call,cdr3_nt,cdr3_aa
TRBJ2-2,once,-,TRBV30,TGTGCCTGGAGTGTACGTATGACCTCGGGCACCGGGGAGCTGTTTTTT,CAWSVRMTSGTGELFF
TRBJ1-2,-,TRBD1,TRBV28,TGTGCCAGCAGTTTAAGGGGGACAGGGGGACGAATCTATGGCTACACCTTC,CASSLRGTGGRIYGYTF
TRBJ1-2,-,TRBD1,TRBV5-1,TGCGCCAGCACCTCAACCCAGGGGGTTGTGGGCTACACCTTC,CASTSTQGVVGYTF
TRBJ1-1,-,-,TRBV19,TGTGCCAGTAGTACCGGCAGGGGTTTGGACACTGAAGCTTTCTTT,CASSTGRGLDTEAFF
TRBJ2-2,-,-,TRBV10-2,TGCGCCAGCATGTCCTCGGGGGCCGGGGAGCTGTTTTTT,CASMSSGAGELFF
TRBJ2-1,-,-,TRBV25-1,TGTGCCAGCAGTGATGGACTACAGGGGTATCAATACAATGAGCAGTTCTTC,CASSDGLQGYQYNEQFF
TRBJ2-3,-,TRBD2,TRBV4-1,TGCGCCAGCAGCCAGGACGGGACTAGCGGGGCGACAGATACGCAGTATTTT,CASSQDGTSGATDTQYF
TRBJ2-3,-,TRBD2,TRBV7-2,TGTGCCAGCAGCCCCGGGACTAGCGGAGCGAAACGTGGTACGCAGTATTTT,CASSPGTSGAKRGTQYF
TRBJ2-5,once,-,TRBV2,TGTGCCAGCAGTGCGTTCGGTCAAGAGACCCAGTACTTC,CASSAFGQETQYF
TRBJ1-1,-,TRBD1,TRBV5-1,TGCGCCAGCAGCTTGGGTATACAGGGGGGCACTGAAGCTTTCTTT,CASSLGIQGGTEAFF
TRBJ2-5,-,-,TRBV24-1,TGTGCCACCAGTGCAGGAGAGACCCAGTACTTC,CATSAGETQYF
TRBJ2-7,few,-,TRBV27,TGTGCCAGCAGTCCGAATCCCGGGGAGAGGAACGAGCAGTACTTC,CASSPNPGERNEQYF
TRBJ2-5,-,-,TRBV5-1,TGCGCCAGCAGCCCGGTTCTCGGGAGTGGGACCCAGTACTTC,CASSPVLGSGTQYF